The 24 T cell receptor beta chains in this list originate from one sample, sequenced in a study of response to subunit inactivated influenza vaccine. MiXCR, run by TCRdb on the RT-PCR reads, gives a single entry per CDR3 protein. The sample lists about 700,000 distinct CDR3 sequences; around a sixth were seen once. Sequences were derived from PBMCs from blood, sampled approximately 13 days after vaccination. The source of these receptors is a man in his fifties who received an inactivated influenza vaccine.

The V and J genes are TRBV18 and TRBJ2-3, with a weak D call TRBD2 (5 bases). Germline lookup yields CDR1 KGHSH and CDR2 LQKENI. V shed 5 bases and J shed 6 bases, with 18 bases lying between them. The CDR3 extends over 15 amino acids. CDR3 bases: TGTGCCAGCTCAGCCGGCGGCGGGCATTTGGATACGCAGTATTTT. It is translated as CASSAGGGHLDTQYF.

This clonotype was observed a few times. The chain joins TRBV5-1 to TRBJ2-2; D perhaps matches TRBD1 (6 bases). Between the trimmed V and J ends, which lost 2 bases and 5 bases, there was a span of 10 bases. CDR3 length equals 14 residues. Germline CDR1 reads SGHRS; CDR2 reads YFSETQ. CDR3 amino acids: CASSFLTGTGELFF. In nucleotides, the CDR3 is TGCGCCAGCAGCTTCCTTACAGGGACCGGGGAGCTGTTTTTT.

This clonotype appeared a few times. The chain uses TRBV20-1 and TRBJ1-6; D is unclear. Per germline, CDR1 DFQATT and CDR2 SNEGSKA (reference sequence). V dropped 4 bases and J dropped 0 bases, with 13 bases sitting between them. The CDR3 is 16 residues long. CDR3 coding DNA: TGCAGTGCTATAGACTCCAAGAGCTCCTATAATTCACCCCTCCACTTT. Residues: CSAIDSKSSYNSPLHF.

This clonotype was seen a few times. The V and J genes are TRBV20-1 and TRBJ2-5, with TRBD2 matching over 11 bases. In germline, CDR1 is DFQATT, CDR2 SNEGSKA (reference sequence). The CDR3 is 16 residues long. J lost 5 bases, V lost 6 bases, and 14 bases had no gene match. CDR3 region: CSARPGSGRVRETQYF. In DNA form, the CDR3 reads TGCAGTGCCCGTCCAGGTAGCGGGAGGGTCAGGGAGACCCAGTACTTC.

J is TRBJ2-7 and V is TRBV5-1; 9 bases are a match to TRBD2. J lost 4 bases, V lost 0 bases, and 5 bases had no gene match. CDR1 is SGHRS, CDR2 YFSETQ, per germline. This CDR3 contains 15 residues. The CDR3 spells CASSLGLADPYEQYF. The DNA for the CDR3 is TGCGCCAGCAGCTTGGGACTAGCGGACCCGTACGAGCAGTACTTC. The variable domain in full, completed from reference TRBV5-1 and TRBJ2-7, reads KAGVTQTPRYLIKTRGQQVTLSCSPISGHRSVSWYQQTPGQGLQFLFEYFSETQRNKGNFPGRFSGRQFSNSRSEMNVSTLELGDSALYLCASSLGLADPYEQYFGPGTRLTVT.

This chain connects TRBV20-1 to TRBJ2-5; maybe TRBD1 (6 bases). Per the germline V gene, CDR1 is DFQATT and CDR2 is SNEGSKA (reference sequence). The CDR3 runs 12 residues. The CDR3 here is CSLTGWGETQYF. The CDR3 DNA reads as TGCAGCTTAACAGGGTGGGGAGAGACCCAGTACTTC.

This clonotype has more than one count but fewer than ten. The chain uses TRBV20-1 and TRBJ1-5, with unresolved D. Germline V gene lookup returns CDR1 DFQATT and CDR2 SNEGSKA (reference sequence). With 3 bases removed from V and 3 bases from J, the gap between germline ends came to 12 bases. The length of the CDR3 is 14 residues. The CDR3 DNA is TGCAGTGCTAGTCGGTCACAGAACAATCAGCCCCAGCATTTT. Amino acid sequence: CSASRSQNNQPQHF.

The genes are TRBV20-1 and TRBJ2-1; TRBD2 is a possible D gene (5 bases). The germline gives CDR1 DFQATT, CDR2 SNEGSKA (reference sequence). The CDR3 runs 15 residues. Trimming left V 6 bases short and J 5 bases short, with 20 bases between. CDR3 amino acids: CSANQAATVNNEQFF. CDR3 DNA: TGCAGTGCCAACCAAGCGGCTACTGTCAACAATGAGCAGTTCTTC.

This clonotype was observed a few times. V usage is TRBV4-2 and J usage is TRBJ2-1; 8 bases agree with TRBD1. Germline V gene sequence: CDR1 LGHNA, CDR2 YNFKEQ. V lost 5 bases, J lost 0 bases, and 21 bases stayed unmatched. This CDR3 comprises 21 residues. CDR3 sequence (DNA): TGTGCCAGCAGCACTCCGCGGGACAGGAGCCGAGAAACCTACTCCTACAATGAGCAGTTCTTC. Protein product: CASSTPRDRSRETYSYNEQFF.

This clonotype has a handful of counts. The chain links TRBV28 to TRBJ2-6; 8 bases fit TRBD1. CDR3 length equals 16 residues. CDR1 MDHEN and CDR2 SYDVKM come from the germline V gene. Losses at the gene ends were 7 bases for V and 2 bases for J; bases not matched to a gene: 7. The CDR3 sequence is CASTTTGEAGANVLTF. The CDR3 coding sequence is TGTGCCAGCACCACGACAGGGGAAGCTGGGGCCAACGTCCTGACTTTC.

This clonotype came up once. This chain links TRBV20-1 with TRBJ2-3; 9 bases are a match to TRBD2. CDR1 and CDR2 from the germline V gene are DFQATT and SNEGSKA (reference sequence). Unmatched junction bases numbered 5, after V lost 3 bases and J lost 1 base. The CDR3 extends over 15 amino acids. CDR3 protein: CSASGGGAGTDTQYF. CDR3 nucleotides: TGCAGTGCTAGTGGCGGGGGGGCGGGCACAGATACGCAGTATTTT.

This clonotype has just a few counts. The chain combines TRBV10-2 with TRBJ2-5; D gene uncertain. The V end lost 7 bases, the J end lost 5 bases, and 11 bases lay between the germline ends. Germline assignment: CDR1 WSHSY and CDR2 SAAADI. The CDR3 covers 12 residues. The CDR3: CASKSVFETQYF. The CDR3 DNA sequence: TGCGCCAGCAAATCCGTCTTCGAGACCCAGTACTTC.

For this clonotype: The junction departs from the called germline gene at one end, perhaps through a read error. This chain joins TRBV5-1 and TRBJ2-7, with unresolved D. This CDR3 has 14 residues. Germline V lookup: CDR1 SGHRS, CDR2 YFSETQ. The CDR3 sequence is CASSVGQSSYKQYF. The CDR3 DNA reads as TGCGCCAGCAGCGTGGGCCAGAGCTCCTACAAGCAGTACTTC. The full variable domain, completed using reference TRBV5-1 and TRBJ2-7, is KAGVTQTPRYLIKTRGQQVTLSCSPISGHRSVSWYQQTPGQGLQFLFEYFSETQRNKGNFPGRFSGRQFSNSRSEMNVSTLELGDSALYLCASSVGQSSYKQYFGPGTRLTVT.

This clonotype was detected many times. The rearrangement joins TRBV28 to TRBJ2-7; either TRBD1 or TRBD2 may fit D (8 bases each). The CDR3 is 15 residues long. Germline CDR1 and CDR2: MDHEN and SYDVKM. V lost 6 bases and J lost 6, with 21 bases in between. The CDR3 DNA follows: TGTGCCAGCAGCATCGGGGGGGGGACAGGTCCCGAGCAGTACTTC. This codes for CASSIGGGTGPEQYF.

This clonotype has more than one count but fewer than ten. J is TRBJ2-7 and V is TRBV5-1; the match to TRBD1 covers 7 bases. This CDR3 is built from 15 residues. Trimming took 6 bases from V and 1 from J; bases not matched to a gene: 10. Germline V gene data show CDR1 as SGHRS and CDR2 as YFSETQ. The CDR3, as DNA: TGCGCCAGCAAATGGACAGGTGAATTTTCCTACGAGCAGTACTTC. This codes for CASKWTGEFSYEQYF.

The chain couples TRBV10-1 to TRBJ2-1; 9 bases match TRBD2. The CDR3 runs 16 residues. V dropped 3 bases and J dropped 0; count of bases not matched to a gene: 3. Germline V gene sequence: CDR1 WNHNN, CDR2 SYGVQD (reference sequence). CDR3: CASSDGAGGSYNEQFF. CDR3 coding DNA: TGCGCCAGCAGTGACGGAGCGGGGGGCTCCTACAATGAGCAGTTCTTC.

This chain uses TRBV15 with TRBJ2-2; D is unresolved. The CDR3 runs to 15 residues. V lost 3 bases and J 3 bases, leaving 11 bases between the germline ends. Germline V lookup: CDR1 LNHNV, CDR2 YYDKDF (reference sequence). The CDR3 DNA reads TGTGCCACCAGCAGCCGCCATGAGGACACCGGGGAGCTGTTTTTT. Protein product: CATSSRHEDTGELFF.

This clonotype has more than one count but fewer than ten. The chain is built from TRBV4-1 and TRBJ1-1, with D uncertain. This CDR3 contains 13 residues. Trimming shortened V by 4 bases and J by 4 bases, and 10 bases separated the two germline ends. Germline V gives CDR1 MGHRA, CDR2 YSYEKL. CDR3 amino acids: CASSPISSTEAFF. As DNA, the CDR3 is TGCGCCAGCAGCCCCATTAGTAGCACTGAAGCTTTCTTT.

The rearrangement uses TRBV5-1 and TRBJ2-6; 7 positions agree with TRBD1. The germline CDR1 and CDR2 sequences are SGHRS and YFSETQ. CDR3 length: 21 residues. The V segment lost 5 bases and the J segment 2 bases; nucleotides outside the gene matches: 22. The DNA for the CDR3 is TGCGCCAGCAGAGGGGTTCTTGGGGACAGAAAAACAACGGCTGGGGCCAACGTCCTGACTTTC. It yields the protein CASRGVLGDRKTTAGANVLTF.

This clonotype appeared many times. V usage is TRBV3-1 and J usage is TRBJ2-7; 7 positions agree with TRBD2. Germline assignment: CDR1 LGHDT and CDR2 YNNKEL (reference sequence). V lost 1 base, J lost 5 bases, and 2 bases stayed unmatched. The CDR3 has 13 amino acids. CDR3 in DNA: TGTGCCAGCAGCCAAGTGGGAGGGCACGAGCAGTACTTC. Translation gives CASSQVGGHEQYF.

V usage is TRBV7-2 and J usage is TRBJ1-5; D is unclear. V shed 7 bases and J shed 4 bases, with 11 bases lying between them. The length of the CDR3 is 13 residues. The germline CDR1 and CDR2 sequences are SGHTA and FQGNSA. The CDR3 DNA reads TGTGCCAGCAATGTTGCCCAAAATCAGCCCCAGCATTTT. This sequence encodes CASNVAQNQPQHF.

This clonotype was picked up a small number of times. The genes are TRBV5-1 and TRBJ2-1; 7 positions match TRBD2. The CDR3 length is 12 residues. Germline V CDR1 and CDR2: SGHRS, YFSETQ. The junction had 10 bases not matched to a gene; V was cut back by 3 bases and J by 16 bases. The CDR3 bases are TGCGCCAGCAGCTCGAGGGAGGGATCAGGTTTCTTC. This encodes CASSSREGSGFF.

The chain uses TRBV20-1 and TRBJ2-1; TRBD2 agrees at 14 bases. The ends lost 1 base at V and 5 bases at J; junction bases unmatched: 7. The CDR3 length is 17 residues. CDR1 and CDR2 from the germline V gene are DFQATT and SNEGSKA (reference sequence). The DNA of the CDR3 is TGCAGTGCTAGAGTACGGGGGACTAGCGGGAGTAACAATGAGCAGTTCTTC. Encoded protein: CSARVRGTSGSNNEQFF.

This clonotype was seen many times. This chain's CDR3 is CASSGGGQRTDTQYF. Here the CDR3 DNA reads TGTGCCAGCAGCGGGGGGGGACAGCGCACAGATACGCAGTATTTT. The chain combines TRBV7-9 with TRBJ2-3, with D perhaps matching TRBD1 or TRBD2 (7 bases each). Trimming removed 5 bases from V and 1 base from J, with 13 bases in between. Germline V gene sequence: CDR1 SEHNR, CDR2 FQNEAQ (reference sequence). The CDR3 spans 15 residues.